These 23 T cell receptor beta chains were sequenced from one sample in a study of blood T cell repertoires in COVID-19 (dated by TCRdb to about 2020). The library was prepared using the immunoSEQ multiplex PCR assay. TCRdb's version of the immuneACCESS table is confined to in-frame rearrangements and falls short of the full clone set. An unresolved V gene accounts for under half of the shortfall where checked; the remainder is of unknown origin. The sample yields 150,000 to 200,000 clones; around 90% were counted once. Approximately 4.5% of the sample lies in the top ten. The sample taken for sequencing was peripheral blood. These receptors all come from a human donor in a cohort sampled during active COVID-19.

In this sample, this clone turned up once. This sequence joins TRBV2 and TRBJ1-6; tentatively, D is TRBD1 (6 bases). Germline V lookup: CDR1 SNHLY, CDR2 FYNNEI. CDR3 size: 14 residues. V lost 5 bases to trimming and J lost 3 bases, with 8 bases between them. CDR3 region: CASSPGHYNSPLHF. DNA for the CDR3: TGTGCCAGCAGTCCGGGACACTATAATTCACCCCTCCACTTT.

Remarks on this clone: Other DNA sequences of this sample code for an identical CDR3. The chain combines TRBV30 with TRBJ1-1, with D maybe TRBD1 (5 bases). CDR1 and CDR2 from the germline V gene are GTSNPN and SVGIG (reference sequence). This CDR3 region has 13 residues. V was pared by 0 bases and J by 5 bases, with 10 bases between. CDR3 amino acids: CAWSVRGGTEAFF. The CDR3 bases are TGTGCCTGGAGTGTACGTGGGGGGACTGAAGCTTTCTTT.

V usage is TRBV6-5 and J usage is TRBJ1-2; no definite D call. The length of the CDR3 is 12 residues. Trimming shortened V by 8 bases and J by 7 bases, and 14 bases separated the two germline ends. Germline lookup yields CDR1 MNHEY and CDR2 SVGAGI. The CDR3 region has the DNA TGTGCCAGCTTTACCGGGTTTCTTGGCTACACCTTC. Encoded protein: CASFTGFLGYTF.

The CDR3 DNA reads TGCGCCAGCAGCCCCGGTTCGGACAGTGGGAAGAAACTGTTTTTT. Its translation is CASSPGSDSGKKLFF. The chain employs TRBV5-1 and TRBJ1-4, with a possible D match to TRBD1 (6 bases). V lost 4 bases to trimming and J lost 11 bases, with 21 bases between them. The CDR3 covers 15 residues. Germline-derived CDR1 and CDR2 are SGHRS and YFSETQ.

V gene TRBV3-1 (or the pseudogene TRBV3-2) combines with J gene TRBJ2-1; possible D gene TRBD1, 5 bases. The CDR3 consists of 17 residues. V was pared by 7 bases and J by 9 bases, with 28 bases between. Germline values: CDR1 LGHDT, CDR2 YNNKEL (reference sequence). Here the CDR3 reads CASNTLQGALTGGEQFF. The CDR3 DNA sequence: TGTGCCAGCAACACACTCCAGGGTGCCTTAACGGGTGGTGAGCAGTTCTTC.

This clone was picked up a small number of times. The chain has TRBV18 and TRBJ1-6; unclear D gene. Germline V lookup: CDR1 KGHSH, CDR2 LQKENI. The V end lost 4 bases, the J end lost 0 bases, and 10 bases lay between the germline ends. This CDR3 comprises 16 residues. Here the CDR3 DNA reads TGTGCCAGCTCACGTGAAGTGAGCTCCTATAATTCACCCCTCCACTTT. Translating it yields CASSREVSSYNSPLHF.

The rearrangement joins TRBV7-9 to TRBJ2-5; D might be TRBD2 (5 bases). In germline, CDR1 is SEHNR, CDR2 FQNEAQ (reference sequence). The CDR3 totals 15 residues. Trimming left V 0 bases short and J 7 bases short, with 15 bases between. For the CDR3, the DNA is TGTGCCAGCAGCTTAGCAGACTACCGTACGGGGACCCAGTACTTC. It specifies CASSLADYRTGTQYF.

The chain recombines TRBV12-3 or TRBV12-4 with TRBJ1-1; possibly TRBD1 for D (6 bases). The ends were cut back, 6 bases at V and 5 bases at J, with 13 bases in the middle. This CDR3 region has 13 residues. The CDR3 DNA is TGTGCCAGCAGCCATGTACAGGGAACTGAAGCTTTCTTT. Its protein product is CASSHVQGTEAFF.

Comment on this clone: Other DNA variants within this sample encode the same CDR3. V usage is TRBV11-2 and J usage is TRBJ2-1; D is undetermined. CDR3 length equals 13 residues. Germline CDR1 and CDR2: SGHAT and FQNNGV. V gave up 2 bases and J gave up 2 bases, with 4 bases separating them. The CDR3 loop is CASSLSTYNEQFF. CDR3 bases: TGTGCCAGCAGCTTATCTACCTACAATGAGCAGTTCTTC.

This chain links TRBV4-2 with TRBJ2-5; 9 bases line up with TRBD2. CDR3 size: 19 residues. Germline trimming cut 0 bases from V and 6 bases from J; bases unmatched to any gene: 17. CDR1 and CDR2 from the germline V gene are LGHNA and YNFKEQ. DNA of the CDR3: TGTGCCAGCAGCCAAGACATTACTGGGGCTAGCGGGACCCATAAGACCCAGTACTTC. This encodes CASSQDITGASGTHKTQYF.

J is TRBJ1-5 and V is TRBV10-3, with a weak D call TRBD1 (6 bases). This CDR3 spans 13 amino acids. Trimming shortened V by 3 bases and J by 4 bases, and 7 bases separated the two germline ends. CDR1 and CDR2 (germline): ENHRY, SYGVKD. The CDR3 reads CAISDRGNQPQHF. CDR3 DNA: TGTGCCATCAGTGACAGGGGAAATCAGCCCCAGCATTTT.

The CDR3 region has the DNA TGTGCCAGCAGCTTAACCCCGGGGGGCAATCAGCCCCAGCATTTT. Its translation is CASSLTPGGNQPQHF. This sequence joins TRBV6-5 and TRBJ1-5; D may be TRBD1 (5 bases). V lost 6 bases and J lost 2, with 14 bases in between. Germline V gives CDR1 MNHEY, CDR2 SVGAGI. The CDR3 covers 15 residues.

The chain uses TRBV5-1 and TRBJ2-7, with 10 bases matching TRBD1. Germline lookup yields CDR1 SGHRS and CDR2 YFSETQ. V gave up 0 bases and J gave up 5 bases; unmatched junction bases: 5. The CDR3 is 15 residues long. CDR3 residues: CASSLEGTGVHEQYF. In DNA form, the CDR3 reads TGCGCCAGCAGCTTGGAGGGGACAGGGGTGCACGAGCAGTACTTC.

The chain employs TRBV6-5 and TRBJ2-2; tentative D call: TRBD2 (5 bases). Germline-derived CDR1 and CDR2 are MNHEY and SVGAGI. The CDR3 is 16 residues long. The germline V and J ends were trimmed by 2 bases and 5 bases, with 15 bases remaining between them. The CDR3 here is CASSYAGRRSTGELFF. As DNA, the CDR3 is TGTGCCAGCAGTTACGCGGGCCGCAGGTCGACCGGGGAGCTGTTTTTT.

This clone was seen many times. The chain recombines TRBV2 with TRBJ1-1; D perhaps matches TRBD1 (6 bases). The CDR3 covers 13 residues. Trimming left V 3 bases short and J 11 bases short, with 16 bases between. Germline CDR1 is SNHLY and CDR2 is FYNNEI. For the CDR3, the DNA is TGTGCCAGCAGTGACAGGGGAGGGTTTGCCGCTTTCTTT. The encoded protein is CASSDRGGFAAFF.

The gene calls are TRBV6-2 or TRBV6-3 and TRBJ2-2; 8 nucleotides match TRBD2. The CDR3 runs 16 residues. Unmatched junction bases numbered 9, after V lost 6 bases and J lost 3 bases. The germline V gene encodes CDR1 MNHEY and CDR2 SVGEGT. The CDR3, as DNA: TGTGCCAGCAGCCCCCACGGGAGGGTGGACACCGGGGAGCTGTTTTTT. Protein sequence: CASSPHGRVDTGELFF.

This clone was seen a single time. This chain links TRBV2 with TRBJ2-3; D is unclear. The CDR3 sequence is 14 residues long. V lost 7 bases, J lost 0 bases, and 11 bases lay in between. CDR1 and CDR2 from the germline V gene are SNHLY and FYNNEI. The CDR3 sequence: CASTADSSTDTQYF. DNA of the CDR3: TGTGCCAGCACGGCGGATTCTAGCACAGATACGCAGTATTTT.

V gene TRBV6-1 combines with J gene TRBJ2-7, with D hard to call. Trimming left V 2 bases short and J 8 bases short, with 13 bases between. The germline gives CDR1 MNHNS, CDR2 SASEGT. The CDR3 extends over 13 amino acids. The CDR3 nucleotides are TGTGCCAGCAGTGAACCAGTGGTAGCCAAGCAGTACTTC. Protein product: CASSEPVVAKQYF.

This chain joins TRBV20-1 and TRBJ2-5; 7 bases map to TRBD1. In germline, CDR1 is DFQATT, CDR2 SNEGSKA (reference sequence). With V trimmed by 3 bases and J by 1 base, 5 bases remained unmatched. CDR3 length: 14 amino acids. This CDR3 is CSASRGPFQETQYF. CDR3 in DNA: TGCAGTGCTAGTAGGGGGCCTTTCCAAGAGACCCAGTACTTC.

J is TRBJ2-2 and V is TRBV4-3; possibly TRBD2 for D (5 bases). The CDR3 covers 19 residues. CDR1 and CDR2 (germline): LGHNA, YSLEER. V was shortened by 0 bases and J by 3 bases, with 20 bases between the two germline ends. CDR3 region: CASSQESGVVKRDTGELFF. CDR3 coding DNA: TGCGCCAGCAGCCAAGAAAGCGGAGTGGTCAAAAGGGACACCGGGGAGCTGTTTTTT.

Turning to this clone: Other DNA sequences from this sample encode an identical CDR3 as well. This chain joins TRBV9 and TRBJ2-1; 7 positions agree with TRBD2. Trimming at V came to 0 bases and at J to 7 bases, leaving 1 base not matched to a gene. Germline loops: CDR1 SGDLS, CDR2 YYNGEE. The CDR3 contains 13 residues. The CDR3 nucleotides read TGTGCCAGCAGCGTAGGCGGGGGAAATGAGCAGTTCTTC. It yields the protein CASSVGGGNEQFF.

The genes are TRBV4-2 and TRBJ1-5, with 7 bases fitting TRBD1. After removal of 4 bases from V and 3 bases from J, the junction contained 3 bases not matched to a gene. The germline V gene has CDR1 LGHNA and CDR2 YNFKEQ. The CDR3 totals 14 residues. CDR3 loop: CASSPGQTNQPQHF. Here the CDR3 DNA reads TGTGCCAGCAGCCCGGGACAGACCAATCAGCCCCAGCATTTT.

V usage is TRBV7-2 and J usage is TRBJ2-7; 11 bases fit TRBD1. The CDR3 covers 15 residues. Unmatched junction bases numbered 4, after V lost 5 bases and J lost 1 base. Germline V gene sequence: CDR1 SGHTA, CDR2 FQGNSA. The CDR3 bases are TGTGCCAGCAGCCGGGACAGGGGGTTTTCCTACGAGCAGTACTTC. This encodes CASSRDRGFSYEQYF.